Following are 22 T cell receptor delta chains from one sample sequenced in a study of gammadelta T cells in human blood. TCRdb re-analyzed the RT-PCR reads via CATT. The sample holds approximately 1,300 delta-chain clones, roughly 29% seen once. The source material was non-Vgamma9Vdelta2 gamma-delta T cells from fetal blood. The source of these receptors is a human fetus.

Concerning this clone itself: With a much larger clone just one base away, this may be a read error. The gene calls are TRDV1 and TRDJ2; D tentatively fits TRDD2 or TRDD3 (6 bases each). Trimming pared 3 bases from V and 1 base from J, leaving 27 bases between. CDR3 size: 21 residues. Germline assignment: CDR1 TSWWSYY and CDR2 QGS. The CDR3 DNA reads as TGTGCTCTTGGGGATCTAAATCCTACGGGTTGGGGGCTCCGTTTGACAGCACAACTCTTCTTT. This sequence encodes CALGDLNPTGWGLRLTAQLFF.

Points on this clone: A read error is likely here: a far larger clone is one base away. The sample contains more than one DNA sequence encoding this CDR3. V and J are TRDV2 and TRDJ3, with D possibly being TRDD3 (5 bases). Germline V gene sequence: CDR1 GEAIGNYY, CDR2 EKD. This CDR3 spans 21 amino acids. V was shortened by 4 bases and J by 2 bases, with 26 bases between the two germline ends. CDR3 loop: CACENPMRIDDPPWDTRQMFF. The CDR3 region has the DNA TGTGCCTGTGAAAACCCTATGAGGATAGACGACCCACCCTGGGACACCCGACAGATGTTTTTC.

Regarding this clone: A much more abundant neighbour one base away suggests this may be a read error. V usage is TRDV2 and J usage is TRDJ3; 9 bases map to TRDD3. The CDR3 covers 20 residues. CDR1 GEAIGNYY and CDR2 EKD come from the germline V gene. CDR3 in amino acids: CACEKGGYSLWSWDARQMFF. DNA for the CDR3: TGTGCCTGTGAGAAAGGGGGATACTCGTTATGGTCCTGGGACGCCCGACAGATGTTTTTC.

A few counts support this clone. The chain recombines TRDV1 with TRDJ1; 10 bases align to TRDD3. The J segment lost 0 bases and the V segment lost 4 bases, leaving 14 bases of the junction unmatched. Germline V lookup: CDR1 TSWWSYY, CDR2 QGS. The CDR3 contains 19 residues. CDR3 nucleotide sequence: TGTGCTCTTGGGGTACCGACGGGGGGATACGCGGGGTACACCGATAAACTCATCTTT. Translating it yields CALGVPTGGYAGYTDKLIF.

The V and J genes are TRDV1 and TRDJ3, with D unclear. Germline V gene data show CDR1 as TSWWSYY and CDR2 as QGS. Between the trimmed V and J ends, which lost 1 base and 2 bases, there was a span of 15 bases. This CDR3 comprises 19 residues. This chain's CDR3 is CALGEQSLSFPWDTRQMFF. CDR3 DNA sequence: TGTGCTCTTGGGGAACAATCCCTCTCTTTTCCCTGGGACACCCGACAGATGTTTTTC.

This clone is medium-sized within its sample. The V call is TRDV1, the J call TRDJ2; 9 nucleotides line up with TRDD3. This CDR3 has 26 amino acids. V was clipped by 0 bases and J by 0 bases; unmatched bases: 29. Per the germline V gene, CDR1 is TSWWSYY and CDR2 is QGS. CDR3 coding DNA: TGTGCTCTTGGGGAACTCCGCTTCCTCCGATCATGCCGTACTGGGGGACTCGGCTCTTTGACAGCACAACTCTTCTTT. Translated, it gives CALGELRFLRSCRTGGLGSLTAQLFF.

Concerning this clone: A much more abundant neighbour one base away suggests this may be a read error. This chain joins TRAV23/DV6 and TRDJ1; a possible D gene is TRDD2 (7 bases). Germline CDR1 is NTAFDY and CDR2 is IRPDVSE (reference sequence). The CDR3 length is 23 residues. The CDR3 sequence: CAFRPSSYWEHRKPPEGTDKLIF. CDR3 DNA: TGTGCCTTTAGGCCAAGTTCCTACTGGGAGCATCGAAAACCCCCGGAGGGCACCGATAAACTCATCTTT.

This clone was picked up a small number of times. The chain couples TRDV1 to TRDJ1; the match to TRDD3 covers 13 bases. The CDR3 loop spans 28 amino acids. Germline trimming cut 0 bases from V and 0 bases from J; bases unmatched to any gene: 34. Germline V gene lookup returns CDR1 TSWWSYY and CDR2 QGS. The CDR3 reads CALGELTLPFYLLGDTLWSKQYTDKLIF. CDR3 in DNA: TGTGCTCTTGGGGAACTAACCCTACCCTTCTATCTACTGGGGGATACGCTTTGGTCTAAACAATACACCGATAAACTCATCTTT.

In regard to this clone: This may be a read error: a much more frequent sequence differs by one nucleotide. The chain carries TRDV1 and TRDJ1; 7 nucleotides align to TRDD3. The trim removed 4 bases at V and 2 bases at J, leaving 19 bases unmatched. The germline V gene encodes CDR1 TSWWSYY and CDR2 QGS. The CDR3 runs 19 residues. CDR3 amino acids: CALGGGTMLPLGVTDKLIF. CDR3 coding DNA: TGTGCTCTTGGGGGAGGCACCATGTTACCGCTGGGGGTGACCGATAAACTCATCTTT.

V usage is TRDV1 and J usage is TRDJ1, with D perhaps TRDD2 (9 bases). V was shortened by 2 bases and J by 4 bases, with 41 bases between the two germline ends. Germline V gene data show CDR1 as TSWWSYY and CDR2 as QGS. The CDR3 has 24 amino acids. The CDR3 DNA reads TGTGCTCTTGGGGAAGGGAGGGGCCTTCCTACCCCTTACTGGGGGGTCTCTCACGACGATAAACTCATCTTT. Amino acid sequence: CALGEGRGLPTPYWGVSHDDKLIF.

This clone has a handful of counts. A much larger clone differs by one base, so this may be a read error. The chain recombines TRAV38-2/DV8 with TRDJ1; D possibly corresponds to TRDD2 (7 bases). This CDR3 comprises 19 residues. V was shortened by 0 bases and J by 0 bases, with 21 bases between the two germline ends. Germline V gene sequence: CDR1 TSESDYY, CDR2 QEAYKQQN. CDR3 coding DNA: TGTGCTTATAGGAGCGCGTTCCTACTGGGTGTGGGGTACACCGATAAACTCATCTTT. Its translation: CAYRSAFLLGVGYTDKLIF.

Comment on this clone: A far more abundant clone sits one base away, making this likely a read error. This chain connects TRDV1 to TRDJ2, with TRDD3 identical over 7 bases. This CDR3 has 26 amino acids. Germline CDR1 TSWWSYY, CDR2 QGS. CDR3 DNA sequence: TGTGCTCTTGGGGAACTTCCGAATGGGCTTTATATCTCCTTTTGGGGGACCCCGGCTTTGACAACACAACTCTTCTTT. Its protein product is CALGELPNGLYISFWGTPALTTQLFF.

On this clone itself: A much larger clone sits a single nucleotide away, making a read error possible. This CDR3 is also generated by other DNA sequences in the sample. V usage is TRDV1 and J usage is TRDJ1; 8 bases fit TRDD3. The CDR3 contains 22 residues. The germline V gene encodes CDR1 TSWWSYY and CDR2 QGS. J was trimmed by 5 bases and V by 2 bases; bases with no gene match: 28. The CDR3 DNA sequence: TGTGCTCTTGGGGAATTCTTTCATACCACTTACTGGGGGTCGGGGATCACTGATAAACTCATCTTT. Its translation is CALGEFFHTTYWGSGITDKLIF.

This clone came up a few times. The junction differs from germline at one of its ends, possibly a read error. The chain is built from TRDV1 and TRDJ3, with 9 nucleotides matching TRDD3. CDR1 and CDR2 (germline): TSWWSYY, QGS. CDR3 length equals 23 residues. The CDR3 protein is CALGENGPGGSNSISRDTRQMFF. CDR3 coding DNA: TGTGCTCTTGGGGAAAATGGACCTGGGGGATCGAATTCCATCTCCAGGGACACCCGACAGATGTTTTTC.

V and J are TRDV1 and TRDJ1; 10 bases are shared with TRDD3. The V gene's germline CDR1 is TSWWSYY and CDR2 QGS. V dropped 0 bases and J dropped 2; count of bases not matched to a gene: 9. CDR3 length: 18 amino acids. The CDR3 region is CALGELPTGDTGTDKLIF. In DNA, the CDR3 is TGTGCTCTTGGGGAACTCCCTACGGGGGATACGGGGACCGATAAACTCATCTTT.

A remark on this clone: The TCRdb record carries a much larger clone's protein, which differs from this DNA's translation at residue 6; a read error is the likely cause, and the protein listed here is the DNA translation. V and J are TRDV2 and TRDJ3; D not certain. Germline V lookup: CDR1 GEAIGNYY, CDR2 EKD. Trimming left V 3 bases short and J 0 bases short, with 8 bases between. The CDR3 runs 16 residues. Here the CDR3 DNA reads TGTGCCTGTGACTGGGAGAGCTCCTGGGACACCCGACAGATGTTTTTC. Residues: CACDWESSWDTRQMFF.

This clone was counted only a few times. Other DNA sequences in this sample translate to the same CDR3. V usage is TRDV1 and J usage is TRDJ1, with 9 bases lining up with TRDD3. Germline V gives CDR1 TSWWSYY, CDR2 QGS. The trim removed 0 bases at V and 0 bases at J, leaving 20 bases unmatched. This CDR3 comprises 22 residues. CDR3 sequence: CALGELVWPPVLGDPHTDKLIF. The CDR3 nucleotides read TGTGCTCTTGGGGAACTAGTCTGGCCACCCGTACTGGGGGACCCCCACACCGATAAACTCATCTTT.

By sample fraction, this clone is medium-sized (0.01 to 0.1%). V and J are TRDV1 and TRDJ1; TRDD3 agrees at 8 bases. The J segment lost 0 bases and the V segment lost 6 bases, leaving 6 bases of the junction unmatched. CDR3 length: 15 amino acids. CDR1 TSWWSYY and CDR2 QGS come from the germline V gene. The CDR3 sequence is CALGLLLGDTDKLIF. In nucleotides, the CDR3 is TGTGCTCTTGGACTTTTACTGGGGGACACCGATAAACTCATCTTT.

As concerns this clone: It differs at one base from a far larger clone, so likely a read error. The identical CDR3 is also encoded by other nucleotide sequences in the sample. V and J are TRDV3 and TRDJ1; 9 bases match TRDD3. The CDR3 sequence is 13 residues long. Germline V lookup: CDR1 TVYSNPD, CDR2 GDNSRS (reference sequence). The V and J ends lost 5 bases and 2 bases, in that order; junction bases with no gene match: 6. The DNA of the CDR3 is TGTGCCCTAACTGGGGGAGGGACCGATAAACTCATCTTT. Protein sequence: CALTGGGTDKLIF.

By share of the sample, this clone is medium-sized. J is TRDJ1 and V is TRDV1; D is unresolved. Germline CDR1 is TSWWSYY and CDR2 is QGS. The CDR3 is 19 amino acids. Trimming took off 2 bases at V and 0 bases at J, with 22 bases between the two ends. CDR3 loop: CALGEDVWSGRPNTDKLIF. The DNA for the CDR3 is TGTGCTCTTGGGGAAGATGTGTGGAGTGGTCGCCCTAACACCGATAAACTCATCTTT.

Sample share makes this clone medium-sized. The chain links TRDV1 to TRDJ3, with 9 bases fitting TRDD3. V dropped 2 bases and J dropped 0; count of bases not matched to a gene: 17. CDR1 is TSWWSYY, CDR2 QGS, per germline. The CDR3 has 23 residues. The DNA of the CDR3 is TGTGCTCTTGGGGAATGGGGATACTGGGGGAGCCTCATTAGCTCCTGGGACACCCGACAGATGTTTTTC. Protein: CALGEWGYWGSLISSWDTRQMFF.

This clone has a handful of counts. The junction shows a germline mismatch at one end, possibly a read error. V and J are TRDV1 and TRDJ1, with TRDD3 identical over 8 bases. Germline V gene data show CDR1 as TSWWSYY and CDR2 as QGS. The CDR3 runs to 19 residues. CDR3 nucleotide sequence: TGTGCTCTGGGGGGGAGGCCCCGGGTACTGGGGGCCAACACCGATAAACTCATCTTT. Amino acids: CALGGRPRVLGANTDKLIF.